This passage covers 18 T cell receptor beta chains from one sample sequenced in a study of blood T cell repertoires in COVID-19. Clones were read by immunoSEQ multiplex PCR, and TCRdb kept only the in-frame ones, dropping some. This table holds 150,000 to 200,000 clones, approximately 87% found once. Sequencing used PBMCs or T cells enriched from blood (not recorded which). The receptors originated from a woman between 45 and 65 years old who had recovered from COVID-19.

V gene TRBV19 combines with J gene TRBJ1-1; D gene uncertain. Germline CDR1 reads LNHDA; CDR2 reads SQIVND (reference sequence). This CDR3 contains 13 residues. V was clipped by 1 base and J by 0 bases, with 3 bases between them. CDR3 region: CASSIVVNTEAFF. The CDR3 nucleotides read TGTGCCAGTAGTATAGTAGTGAACACTGAAGCTTTCTTT.

The chain links TRBV19 to TRBJ2-1; 8 nucleotides agree with TRBD1. There are 14 residues in the CDR3. With V trimmed by 2 bases and J by 7 bases, 4 bases remained unmatched. Germline CDR1 and CDR2: LNHDA and SQIVND (reference sequence). CDR3 DNA sequence: TGTGCCAGTAGTATACAGGGGGCGTTAAATGAGCAGTTCTTC. It translates to CASSIQGALNEQFF.

The CDR3 DNA follows: TGCAGTGCTGGGGCGTACAATGAGCAGTTCTTC. Residues: CSAGAYNEQFF. The rearrangement uses TRBV20-1 and TRBJ2-1; D possibly corresponds to TRBD1 (5 bases). The germline V gene has CDR1 DFQATT and CDR2 SNEGSKA (reference sequence). V gave up 5 bases and J gave up 4 bases, with 6 bases separating them. This CDR3 contains 11 residues.

The chain employs TRBV15 and TRBJ2-7; 8 nucleotides match TRBD2. J was trimmed by 3 bases and V by 5 bases; bases with no gene match: 12. Germline V CDR1 and CDR2: LNHNV, YYDKDF (reference sequence). The length of the CDR3 is 16 residues. The CDR3 DNA sequence: TGTGCCACCAGCCGGGGAGGAATAGCGGGGTTCTACGAGCAGTACTTC. Amino acids: CATSRGGIAGFYEQYF.

The V and J genes are TRBV6-5 and TRBJ2-7; D gene ambiguous. This CDR3 contains 15 residues. CDR1 and CDR2 from the germline V gene are MNHEY and SVGAGI. With 7 bases removed from V and 9 bases from J, the gap between germline ends came to 25 bases. The CDR3 here is CASTPSEFSPRGQYF. CDR3 DNA sequence: TGTGCCAGCACCCCGAGCGAGTTCTCTCCGAGAGGGCAGTACTTC.

The gene calls are TRBV4-3 and TRBJ1-1; unclear D gene. This CDR3 spans 13 amino acids. Germline V gene lookup returns CDR1 LGHNA and CDR2 YSLEER. Between the trimmed V and J ends, which lost 0 bases and 7 bases, there was a span of 9 bases. CDR3 sequence (DNA): TGCGCCAGCAGCCAAGAGGTCAGTGGTGAAGCTTTCTTT. Protein: CASSQEVSGEAFF.

V and J are TRBV9 and TRBJ1-3; TRBD1 is a possible D gene (6 bases). CDR3 length: 17 amino acids. The V gene lost 3 bases and the J gene lost 2 bases, with 18 bases spanning the gap. CDR1 and CDR2 (germline): SGDLS, YYNGEE. The CDR3: CASSAAEGGGTGNTIYF. The DNA of the CDR3 is TGTGCCAGCAGCGCAGCGGAGGGAGGGGGAACTGGAAACACCATATATTTT.

The chain links TRBV5-1 to TRBJ1-2, with 7 bases identical to TRBD1. Germline V gives CDR1 SGHRS, CDR2 YFSETQ. This CDR3 has 13 residues. V shed 1 base, J shed 3 bases, and the junction held 0 bases outside the gene matches. CDR3 in amino acids: CASSLTGDYGYTF. CDR3 sequence (DNA): TGCGCCAGCAGCTTGACAGGGGACTATGGCTACACCTTC.

V and J are TRBV30 and TRBJ1-4; weak D call: TRBD1 (5 bases). Germline loops: CDR1 GTSNPN, CDR2 SVGIG (reference sequence). V was trimmed by 2 bases and J by 8 bases, leaving 18 bases between them. The CDR3 sequence is 15 residues long. The CDR3 protein is CAWSSPRGKEEKLFF. The CDR3 DNA reads as TGTGCCTGGAGTTCCCCCCGGGGGAAAGAAGAAAAACTGTTTTTT. The entire variable domain, with the rest obtained from reference TRBV30 and TRBJ1-4, is as follows: SQTIHQWPATLVQPVGSPLSLECTVEGTSNPNLYWYRQAAGRGLQLLFYSVGIGQISSEVPQNLSASRPQDRQFILSSKKLLLSDSGFYLCAWSSPRGKEEKLFFGSGTQLSVL.

The J gene is TRBJ2-2, the V gene TRBV11-1; TRBD2 is a possible D gene (6 bases). V lost 5 bases to trimming and J lost 1 base, with 11 bases between them. CDR1 and CDR2 (germline): SGHAT, FQDESV (reference sequence). The CDR3 is 15 amino acids. The CDR3 DNA reads TGTGCCAGCAGCGCAGCGCGGGGGAACACCGGGGAGCTGTTTTTT. The encoded protein is CASSAARGNTGELFF. Filled out from reference TRBV11-1 and TRBJ2-2, the complete variable domain reads EAEVAQSPRYKITEKSQAVAFWCDPISGHATLYWYRQILGQGPELLVQFQDESVVDDSQLPKDRFSAERLKGVDSTLKIQPAELGDSAMYLCASSAARGNTGELFFGEGSRLTVL.

J is TRBJ1-3 and V is TRBV7-2; perhaps TRBD1 as D (5 bases). V was cut by 0 bases and J by 4 bases, with 16 bases left in between. CDR3 length: 17 residues. Germline V gene sequence: CDR1 SGHTA, CDR2 FQGNSA. CDR3 protein: CASSLAPARVSGNTIYF. CDR3 sequence (DNA): TGTGCCAGCAGCTTAGCCCCCGCCAGGGTTTCCGGAAACACCATATATTTT.

V usage is TRBV6-5 and J usage is TRBJ1-2; tentatively, D is TRBD1 (5 bases). V was pared by 2 bases and J by 0 bases, with 10 bases between. Germline V lookup: CDR1 MNHEY, CDR2 SVGAGI. The CDR3 sequence is 15 residues long. CDR3 nucleotides: TGTGCCAGCAGTTACGACAGAGACGCTAACTATGGCTACACCTTC. This encodes CASSYDRDANYGYTF.

The sample holds one count of this clone. The V and J genes are TRBV19 and TRBJ2-7; possibly TRBD2 for D (7 bases). Germline CDR1 LNHDA, CDR2 SQIVND (reference sequence). V dropped 5 bases and J dropped 7 bases, with 15 bases sitting between them. The CDR3 length is 13 residues. The CDR3 spells CASSAYREGEQYF. DNA of the CDR3: TGTGCCAGTAGTGCCTACAGGGAGGGGGAGCAGTACTTC.

The rearrangement uses TRBV6-2 or TRBV6-3 and TRBJ1-1; 10 positions match TRBD1. J was trimmed by 2 bases and V by 2 bases; bases with no gene match: 2. This CDR3 contains 15 residues. Looked up from germline, CDR1 is MNHEY and CDR2 is SVGEGT. The CDR3 region has the DNA TGTGCCAGCAGTTACCAGACAGGGGGCAACACTGAAGCTTTCTTT. It codes for CASSYQTGGNTEAFF.

This rearrangement joins TRBV10-3 to TRBJ2-7; a possible D gene is TRBD1 (5 bases). Trimming shortened V by 4 bases and J by 1 base, and 8 bases separated the two germline ends. CDR1 is ENHRY, CDR2 SYGVKD, per germline. The CDR3 runs to 13 residues. Here the CDR3 reads CAISVRQSYEQYF. In DNA, the CDR3 is TGTGCCATCAGTGTTCGACAGTCCTACGAGCAGTACTTC.

The DNA for the CDR3 is TGTGCCAGCAGCGCCGAGGGAGCCCACTATGGCTACACCTTC. Residues: CASSAEGAHYGYTF. The chain recombines TRBV9 with TRBJ1-2, with D hard to call. The germline V and J ends were trimmed by 3 bases and 3 bases, with 12 bases remaining between them. Germline V gene lookup returns CDR1 SGDLS and CDR2 YYNGEE. The CDR3 extends over 14 amino acids.

CDR3 amino acids: CASSLGPGNEKLFF. DNA for the CDR3: TGTGCCAGCAGCTTAGGGCCTGGTAATGAAAAACTGTTTTTT. The chain has TRBV7-9 and TRBJ1-4; D is uncertain. This CDR3 is built from 14 residues. Per the germline V gene, CDR1 is SEHNR and CDR2 is FQNEAQ (reference sequence). V lost 1 base and J lost 4, with 7 bases in between.

This clone has only a few counts. The V and J genes are TRBV5-4 and TRBJ2-3; 7 bases line up with TRBD2. Trimming cost V 2 bases and J 8 bases; bases outside gene matches: 5. The CDR3 sequence is 13 residues long. Germline CDR1 SGHNT, CDR2 YYREEE (reference sequence). The CDR3 DNA follows: TGTGCCAGCAGCTTACCACGGGGGGTTACGCAGTATTTT. Encoded protein: CASSLPRGVTQYF. Combining the CDR3 with reference TRBV5-4 and TRBJ2-3 gives the whole variable domain ETGVTQSPTHLIKTRGQQVTLRCSSQSGHNTVSWYQQALGQGPQFIFQYYREEENGRGNFPPRFSGLQFPNYSSELNVNALELDDSALYLCASSLPRGVTQYFGPGTRLTVL.